Listed below are T cell receptor beta chains from one sample, sequenced in a study of radiation and T cells in renal cell carcinoma. Using immunoSEQ multiplex PCR, the repertoire was profiled, and TCRdb retains in-frame clones only, with some absent. Here the sample spans about 78,000 clones, about 88% being singletons. Here the sequenced sample was blood, taken from a patient whose treatment included radiotherapy and nephrectomy. All receptors derive from a woman aged 70 to 79 with renal cell carcinoma. CDR3s include the opening cysteine and the closing phenylalanine or tryptophan. D genes are given only for firm matches. Clone size is shown for a subset of rows, as once, few, many or a class of expanded clone.

V	J	D	size	DNA	CDR3
TRBV5-1	TRBJ2-7	TRBD1	-	TGCGCCAGCAGCGTGGGACAGGGCCTTGCCTACGAGCAGTACTTC	CASSVGQGLAYEQYF
TRBV28	TRBJ1-2	-	once	TGTGCCAGCAGCCCGGTTCAGTCCCTAAACTATGGCTACACCTTC	CASSPVQSLNYGYTF
TRBV6-1	TRBJ1-5	-	-	TGTGCCAGCGCGGCAGGGGTCCTGGGCAATCAGCCCCAGCATTTT	CASAAGVLGNQPQHF
TRBV27	TRBJ1-6	TRBD1	-	TGTGCCAGCAGTTTGGGGACAGGGAGGTCATCATTACCCCTCCACTTT	CASSLGTGRSSLPLHF
TRBV10-3	TRBJ1-5	TRBD1	once	TGTGCCATCAGTGAGTCGGGACAGGGGGTCAATCAGCCCCAGCATTTT	CAISESGQGVNQPQHF
TRBV5-1	TRBJ2-1	-	-	TGCGCCAGCAGCAGTGGGGACGACAATGAGCAGTTCTTC	CASSSGDDNEQFF
TRBV5-8	TRBJ2-7	-	once	TGTGCCAGCAGCTTGGAGCCGAGGGAGCAGTACTTC	CASSLEPREQYF
TRBV6-1	TRBJ2-7	-	-	TGTGCCAGCAGTGAAGGTAGTGTCCTCAGAGAGCAGTACTTC	CASSEGSVLREQYF
TRBV5-4	TRBJ2-1	-	-	TGTGCCAGCAGCTCCCCTCCGGGGACCTCCTACAATGAGCAGTTCTTC	CASSSPPGTSYNEQFF
TRBV9	TRBJ2-7	-	-	TGTGCCAGCAGCGTACTAGTTGGGGACGCCGAGCAGTACTTC	CASSVLVGDAEQYF
TRBV11-2	TRBJ1-1	-	-	TGTGCCAGCAGCTTAGCGGGCTCGAACACTGAAGCTTTCTTT	CASSLAGSNTEAFF
TRBV6-1	TRBJ2-3	TRBD1	-	TGTGCCAGCAAACCGGGACAGGACACAGATACGCAGTATTTT	CASKPGQDTDTQYF
TRBV19	TRBJ2-2	TRBD1	once	TGTGCCAGTAGTTGGAACAGGGGTATCGACACCGGGGAGCTGTTTTTT	CASSWNRGIDTGELFF
TRBV7-2	TRBJ2-7	-	-	TGTGCCAGCAGCTTGGGACCGGGGCCCTACGAGCAGTACTTC	CASSLGPGPYEQYF
TRBV10-1	TRBJ1-1	-	-	TGCGCCAGCAGTGAATCCAGGGCGAACACTGAAGCTTTCTTT	CASSESRANTEAFF
TRBV19	TRBJ1-1	TRBD1	-	TGTGCCAGTAGTAAGGACAGGGTCCCCCAGGCTTTCTTT	CASSKDRVPQAFF
TRBV29-1	TRBJ1-1	TRBD1	-	TGCAGCGCCCGACAGGGTAACACTGAAGCTTTCTTT	CSARQGNTEAFF
TRBV5-1	TRBJ2-1	-	-	TGCGCCAGCAGCTTGGAATTTACTTTCTACAATGAGCAGTTCTTC	CASSLEFTFYNEQFF
TRBV14	TRBJ1-1	-	-	TGTGCCAGCAGCCAAGCCGGCGAGGGAGGGCGAGCTTTCTTT	CASSQAGEGGRAFF
TRBV28	TRBJ2-5	TRBD1	-	TGTGCCAGCAGTCTCCCGGGACAGGGAGGAGAGACCCAGTACTTC	CASSLPGQGGETQYF
TRBV5-4	TRBJ1-6	-	-	TGTGCCAGCAGCTTGGATCCCGCGGGGGGCGTCTCACCCCTCCACTTT	CASSLDPAGGVSPLHF
TRBV6-1	TRBJ2-7	-	-	TGTGCCAGCAGGGAGGGCTCCTACGAGCAGTACTTC	CASREGSYEQYF
TRBV4-1	TRBJ1-3	-	-	TGCGCCAGCAGCCAAGATTTCACAGGGCACGGTGGAAACACCATATATTTT	CASSQDFTGHGGNTIYF
TRBV28	TRBJ2-1	-	-	TGTGCCAGCAGTCGCCTTGTTGGGAGGTACCTCTACAATGAGCAGTTCTTC	CASSRLVGRYLYNEQFF
TRBV5-1	TRBJ1-2	-	-	TGCGCCAGCAGCGCAGGCGACAGGCACTATGGCTACACCTTC	CASSAGDRHYGYTF
TRBV28	TRBJ2-7	-	-	TGTGCCAGCAGTTTAACCGGGACCTACGAGCAGTACTTC	CASSLTGTYEQYF
TRBV27	TRBJ1-5	-	-	TGTGCCAGCAGCCTTACAGCTTATAGCAATCAGCCCCAGCATTTT	CASSLTAYSNQPQHF
TRBV6-5	TRBJ1-1	TRBD1	-	TGTGCCAGCAGTTACTCGCGAGGGGGCGGTAGTGAAGCTTTCTTT	CASSYSRGGGSEAFF
TRBV28	TRBJ1-4	TRBD1	-	TGTGCCAGCAGTTTATTGGGACAGGGGCTAATGGAAGATGAAAAACTGTTTTTT	CASSLLGQGLMEDEKLFF
TRBV5-5	TRBJ1-6	-	-	TGTGCCAGCAGCCCGGTCGATAATTCACCCCTCCACTTT	CASSPVDNSPLHF
TRBV29-1	TRBJ2-1	TRBD2	-	TGCAGCGTTGAAGGGGCTAGCGGGGGAATCAATGAGCAGTTCTTC	CSVEGASGGINEQFF
TRBV30	TRBJ1-3	-	-	TGTGCCTGGAGTGAGGGAGCTGGAAACACCATATATTTT	CAWSEGAGNTIYF
TRBV6-4	TRBJ1-6	-	-	TGTGCCAGCAGTACGGACAGCGGTCATTCACCCCTCCACTTT	CASSTDSGHSPLHF
TRBV28	TRBJ2-7	TRBD1	-	TGTGCCAGCAGCATAAGACAGGGACCCTACGAGCAGTACTTC	CASSIRQGPYEQYF
TRBV19	TRBJ2-7	-	-	TGTGCCAGTAGTAACGGGAGGACAGGGTTCTACGAGCAGTACTTC	CASSNGRTGFYEQYF
TRBV11-3	TRBJ1-6	-	-	TGTGCCAGCAGCTTAGAAGGGCTCGGCAGCTCCTATAATTCACCCCTCCACTTT	CASSLEGLGSSYNSPLHF
TRBV18	TRBJ2-3	TRBD1	-	TGTGCCAGCTCAAACGACCACAGGGGCGCAAAGTGGGATTTT	CASSNDHRGAKWDF
TRBV30	TRBJ1-1	-	-	TGTGCCTGGAGAACGGAGAACACTGAAGCTTTCTTT	CAWRTENTEAFF
TRBV11-3	TRBJ1-3	-	-	TGTGCCAGCAGCTCATTACAGGGAAACACCATATATTTT	CASSSLQGNTIYF
TRBV5-1	TRBJ1-5	-	-	TGCGCCAGCAGCTTGACGGAGGCGAGTCCCCAGCATTTT	CASSLTEASPQHF
TRBV7-9	TRBJ1-3	-	-	TGTGCCAGCAGCCTATCGGGGGATGGAAACACCATATATTTT	CASSLSGDGNTIYF
TRBV7-2	TRBJ2-7	TRBD1	-	TGTGCCAGCAGCCAAGCTATATTTTGGGCAGGGGGCGGCGAGCAGTACTTC	CASSQAIFWAGGGEQYF
TRBV4-3	TRBJ1-2	TRBD1	-	TGCGCCAGCAGCCAGGGACAGGGAGGGGTAGATGGCTACACCTTC	CASSQGQGGVDGYTF
TRBV25-1	TRBJ1-1	-	-	TGTGCCAGCACTCCGGGACGGTTGAACACTGAAGCTTTCTTT	CASTPGRLNTEAFF
TRBV7-3	TRBJ2-7	-	-	TGTGCCAGCAGCTCGGACGTATTAACCGAGCAGTACTTC	CASSSDVLTEQYF
TRBV13	TRBJ2-7	-	-	TGTGCCAGCAGCCCGGGACGGGGTTACGAGCAGTACTTC	CASSPGRGYEQYF
TRBV10-3	TRBJ1-3	-	once	TGTGCCATATGCCAGGGCTCAGGAAACACCATATATTTT	CAICQGSGNTIYF
TRBV7-2	TRBJ2-6	-	-	TGTGCCAGCAGCGACAGATCTGGGGCCAACGTCCTGACTTTC	CASSDRSGANVLTF
TRBV5-4	TRBJ2-1	TRBD2	-	TGTGCCAGCAGCTTTGGCGGGGGAGGGGACAATGAGCAGTTCTTC	CASSFGGGGDNEQFF
TRBV15	TRBJ1-5	TRBD1	-	TGTGCCACCGCTAATGACAGGGGCGGTCGGCCCCAGCATTTT	CATANDRGGRPQHF
TRBV5-1	TRBJ2-5	-	-	TGCGCCAGCAGCTTGGGGAACAGCATGCAAGAGACCCAGTACTTC	CASSLGNSMQETQYF
TRBV4-3	TRBJ1-6	-	-	TGCGCCAGCAGCCTTAGGACGGACGGTTCACCCCTCCACTTT	CASSLRTDGSPLHF
TRBV7-9	TRBJ2-7	TRBD1	-	TGTGCCAGCAGCCCCTTGGCGACAGGGGACGAGCAGTACTTC	CASSPLATGDEQYF
TRBV11-3	TRBJ2-1	-	few	TGTGCCAGCAGTTCCGTCGATGAGCAGTTCTTC	CASSSVDEQFF
TRBV15	TRBJ1-2	TRBD1	-	TGTGCCACCAGCAGGCCAGGGGGGTTCAACTATGGCTACACCTTC	CATSRPGGFNYGYTF